This T cell receptor beta chain was sequenced in a study of metastatic and nonmetastatic thyroid tumors. About the research overall: A comparison of repertoires was made across blood and tumor or nodule tissue from malignant and benign thyroid patients.

About this clone itself: What it binds is not known.

V trimming: 6 bases; J trimming: 3 bases; junction bases outside the gene matches: 3. CDR3 size: 14 residues. The V gene's germline CDR1 is MNHEY and CDR2 SVGEGT. Whole-study results and caveats: Versus benign nodules, malignant thyroid tumors reportedly had significantly higher TCR beta diversity, in blood and tumor.

Authors' methods: The study's classifier, a distant-metastasis tool for papillary thyroid cancer, was built using CDR3 differences across clinicopathological groups. TCRdb reassembled clones from the PCR reads with MiXCR. None of the V and J calls come from the authors' own analysis; TCRdb made them. The repertoire holds roughly 45,000 clones, with under 4% as singletons. Nobody among the patients had been given any treatment before thyroid surgery. This clonotype originated in a female donor with papillary thyroid cancer or a benign thyroid nodule (not recorded which). Some clones in this sample may be carry-over from other donors' samples. The specimen was blood. V is TRBV6-2 or TRBV6-3 and J is TRBJ2-1; 9 bases fit TRBD2. The CDR3 loop is CASRIAGDYNEQFF. The CDR3 region has the DNA TGTGCCAGCAGAATAGCGGGAGACTACAATGAGCAGTTCTTC.